These T cell receptor beta chains were read from a single sample in a study of T cell repertoires in cytomegalovirus infection. These receptors are not linked to any known antigen. MiXCR, run by TCRdb on the reads, gives a single entry per CDR3 protein. This table has 700,000 to 900,000 distinct CDR3 sequences, under 35% appearing once. The sample in question was cultured CD8+ T cells from PBMCs, obtained from culture after CMV antigen stimulation. The receptors stem from a human donor in good health (CMV status not recorded). Some clones in this sample may be carry-over from other donors' samples. The conserved cysteine and the conserved F or W are not part of the CDR3 here. A D gene is named only where the DNA matches it firmly.

V gene,J gene,D gene,CDR3 protein
TRBV29-1,TRBJ2-1,TRBD2,SVDGGLAGGNEQF
TRBV4-3,TRBJ1-4,-,ASSQDTTATNEKLF
TRBV7-9,TRBJ2-4,TRBD1,ASSGPDRESKNIQY
TRBV15,TRBJ2-1,-,ATRGEAGNEQF
TRBV4-3,TRBJ2-7,TRBD1,ATSLGQGDTYEQY
TRBV4-1,TRBJ2-3,TRBD2,ASSQLAGGYTDTQY
TRBV7-9,TRBJ1-1,TRBD1,ASTSRQGRATEAF
TRBV5-4,TRBJ2-3,-,ASSLMGPSTDTQY
TRBV7-8,TRBJ1-2,-,ASSLERGMGYGYT
TRBV7-2,TRBJ1-2,-,ASSKDIYGYT
TRBV19,TRBJ1-1,-,ASSIDLRTEAF
TRBV6-5,TRBJ2-1,-,ASSHGGPSYNEQF
TRBV7-6,TRBJ2-1,TRBD2,ASSFGGLAGGYGEQF
TRBV13,TRBJ2-7,-,ASSLPRGTSYEQY
TRBV20-1,TRBJ2-5,TRBD2,SAPQRGGQETQY
TRBV7-3,TRBJ1-1,TRBD1,ASSQTGTGYVVDTEAF
TRBV6-2/TRBV6-3,TRBJ2-2,-,ASSRQEYTGELF
TRBV7-6,TRBJ1-3,TRBD1,ASSRMDRGSDTIY
TRBV20-1,TRBJ2-3,TRBD2,SAGGLAGSVVRTDTQY
TRBV20-1,TRBJ1-4,-,SASPTIGRNEKLF
TRBV19,TRBJ2-3,-,ASSMRGNGGDTQY
TRBV7-2,TRBJ2-1,-,ASSLTRTNEQF
TRBV24-1,TRBJ2-7,TRBD1,ATERQGVSYEQY
TRBV27,TRBJ1-1,-,ASSWAGANTEAF
TRBV9,TRBJ1-1,-,ASSVEQFTEAF
TRBV27,TRBJ1-2,-,ASSHLGGRNGYT
TRBV7-6,TRBJ2-1,TRBD1,ASSLAQWTGLDEQF
TRBV7-6,TRBJ2-2,TRBD1,ASVLSGGPTGELF
TRBV7-2,TRBJ2-2,TRBD2,ASSLTRLAGAATGELF
TRBV19,TRBJ1-5,TRBD1,ASSQGAQGNQPQH
TRBV25-1,TRBJ1-2,-,ASSESGRKDYGYT
TRBV9,TRBJ1-1,-,ASSSGDRHTEAF
TRBV10-3,TRBJ1-2,-,AISETRRTNYGYT
TRBV9,TRBJ1-4,-,ASSAGYATNEKLF
TRBV28,TRBJ1-2,-,ASNEAVNYGYT
TRBV12-5,TRBJ1-1,-,ASGFSGTEAF
TRBV10-3,TRBJ2-5,-,AIQRDTLGETQY
TRBV28,TRBJ1-5,TRBD1,ASSPISWTGGGNQPQH
TRBV7-6,TRBJ1-6,-,ASSLRLADNSPLH
TRBV14,TRBJ1-1,-,ASSQDLARFLNTEAF
TRBV12-3/TRBV12-4,TRBJ1-1,TRBD1,ASTGRDRLTEAF
TRBV7-2,TRBJ1-2,-,ASSFDSVQNYGYT
TRBV10-1,TRBJ2-5,-,ASSGGYDLMETQY
TRBV11-2,TRBJ2-3,-,ASSLGWGGFGSDTQY
TRBV7-6,TRBJ2-1,TRBD2,ASSLEAGVYNEQF
TRBV7-9,TRBJ1-1,-,ASSSSVGTGTEAF
TRBV12-3/TRBV12-4,TRBJ2-5,-,ASSGSPGETQY
TRBV7-8,TRBJ2-1,TRBD2,ASSYWTSGANNEQF
TRBV7-8,TRBJ2-1,TRBD1,ASSSPDRGSYNEQF
TRBV7-9,TRBJ1-5,-,ASSLSGAPQH
TRBV15,TRBJ1-2,-,ATSRDRQSNYVYT
TRBV20-1,TRBJ1-1,-,SARSRKNTEAF
TRBV2,TRBJ1-1,TRBD1,ASPLNRGNTEAF
TRBV19,TRBJ2-5,-,ASSIVGGGQTQY
TRBV13,TRBJ2-7,-,ASSLGSGGSYEQY
TRBV4-2,TRBJ2-2,-,ASLGGTGELF
TRBV3-1,TRBJ2-2,-,ASSQARGVGAPGELF
TRBV4-1,TRBJ1-5,-,ASSQGGGDYQPQH
TRBV27,TRBJ2-5,-,ASSGGLTVQETQY